This TCR beta chain stems from a study of cytomegalovirus exposure and HLA in healthy donors. The germline V gene encodes CDR1 SGHRS and CDR2 YFSETQ. Unmatched junction bases numbered 5, after V lost 0 bases and J lost 5 bases. CDR3 length equals 14 residues. On this clone: The antigen remains undetermined.

Study-wide results and limits: In a later analysis, TCR beta V- and J-gene trimming was associated with a missense DCLRE1C variant. An analysis done earlier found most TCR beta V segments productive about 90% or about 30% of the time. For most TCR sequences rarity was the rule, although some public TCRs occurred in many donors.

Amplification used 60 Vbeta primers and 13 Jbeta primers. TCRdb's copy holds only in-frame clones and misses some; the assay was immunoSEQ multiplex PCR. The data show under 70,000 clones, 65% to 80% seen once. The sequenced sample was PBMCs. V is TRBV5-1 and J is TRBJ2-7, with 7 bases aligning to TRBD1. The sequence derives from a man aged 40-50 years in good health and CMV-seropositive. The CDR3: CASSLGGGQNEQYF. DNA of the CDR3: TGCGCCAGCAGCTTGGGAGGGGGCCAAAACGAGCAGTACTTC.